These 20 T cell receptor beta chains were all obtained from the same sample, sequenced in a study of blood T cell repertoires in COVID-19. Libraries were prepared by immunoSEQ multiplex PCR; TCRdb keeps only in-frame clonotypes and omits some of them. The sample holds 63,000 or so clones, 80% to 90% seen once. The sequencing input was peripheral blood. The receptors were sampled from a human donor in a cohort sampled during active COVID-19.

In this sample, this clone turned up once. The sample has other DNA sequences that encode this CDR3 too. This chain connects TRBV6-6 to TRBJ1-4; TRBD1 is a possible D gene (6 bases). V lost 6 bases and J 5 bases, leaving 13 bases between the germline ends. CDR1 and CDR2 from the germline V gene are MNHNY and SVGAGI (reference sequence). The CDR3 totals 14 residues. The CDR3 sequence is CASRLQGGNEKLFF. The DNA for the CDR3 is TGTGCCAGCAGATTACAGGGCGGGAATGAAAAACTGTTTTTT.

The chain recombines TRBV28 with TRBJ1-5; 10 bases fit TRBD1. Germline CDR1 and CDR2: MDHEN and SYDVKM. V lost 2 bases to trimming and J lost 3 bases; unmatched junction nucleotides: 7. This CDR3 spans 17 amino acids. The CDR3 region has the DNA TGTGCCAGCAGTTTAATCACCGGGACAGGGGACAATCAGCCCCAGCATTTT. Its translation: CASSLITGTGDNQPQHF.

The rearrangement uses TRBV29-1 and TRBJ2-7, with 9 positions matching TRBD1. Germline CDR1 and CDR2: SQVTM and ANQGSEA. After removal of 6 bases from V and 7 bases from J, the junction contained 13 bases not matched to a gene. The CDR3 is 14 amino acids. CDR3 nucleotides: TGCAGCGTGATAGGGACAGGGAGGTCTTGGGAGCAGTACTTC. It encodes CSVIGTGRSWEQYF.

The chain links TRBV11-3 to TRBJ2-1; TRBD2 is a possible D gene (6 bases). Trimming removed 3 bases from V and 9 bases from J, with 6 bases in between. The germline V gene encodes CDR1 SGHNT and CDR2 YENEEA. This CDR3 contains 11 residues. This CDR3 is CASSLEGEQFF. In nucleotides, the CDR3 is TGTGCCAGCAGCTTGGAGGGTGAGCAGTTCTTC.

The chain joins TRBV6-5 to TRBJ2-4, with no clear D. Germline V gene lookup returns CDR1 MNHEY and CDR2 SVGAGI. CDR3 length equals 14 residues. V shed 4 bases and J shed 1 base, with 8 bases lying between them. The CDR3 coding sequence is TGTGCCAGCAGTTTGAGTTGGGCCAAAAACATTCAGTACTTC. Its translation is CASSLSWAKNIQYF.

The chain couples TRBV28 to TRBJ1-1; the D gene is possibly TRBD1 (6 bases). This CDR3 is built from 16 residues. Germline values: CDR1 MDHEN, CDR2 SYDVKM. V was trimmed by 2 bases and J by 8 bases, leaving 21 bases between them. CDR3 sequence reads: CASSLPRAGVGPEAFF. The CDR3 region has the DNA TGTGCCAGCAGTTTACCTCGGGCAGGGGTAGGGCCGGAAGCTTTCTTT.

The CDR3 DNA reads TGTGCCAGCAGTAGGGACAGGGGAATTTCACCCCTCCACTTT. It is translated as CASSRDRGISPLHF. The genes are TRBV6-5 and TRBJ1-6; 10 nucleotides line up with TRBD1. Germline V gives CDR1 MNHEY, CDR2 SVGAGI. V shed 5 bases and J 9 bases; nucleotides not matched to a gene: 4. The CDR3 length is 14 residues.

This clone was observed a handful of times. This rearrangement joins TRBV5-1 to TRBJ1-3, with D perhaps TRBD1 (6 bases). CDR3 length: 13 residues. V was trimmed by 4 bases and J by 4 bases, leaving 9 bases between them. From germline, CDR1 is SGHRS and CDR2 YFSETQ. The CDR3 DNA follows: TGCGCCAGCAGCCTGGACAGCGGAAACACCATATATTTT. Protein product: CASSLDSGNTIYF.

V gene TRBV30 combines with J gene TRBJ2-1, with 7 bases lining up with TRBD1. V shed 4 bases, J shed 10 bases, and the junction held 4 bases outside the gene matches. This CDR3 has 11 residues. From germline, CDR1 is GTSNPN and CDR2 SVGIG (reference sequence). The CDR3 region has the DNA TGTGCCTGGAACAGGGGTGGGGAGCAGTTCTTC. Translated, it gives CAWNRGGEQFF. The complete variable domain, with remaining parts taken from reference TRBV30 and TRBJ2-1, reads SQTIHQWPATLVQPVGSPLSLECTVEGTSNPNLYWYRQAAGRGLQLLFYSVGIGQISSEVPQNLSASRPQDRQFILSSKKLLLSDSGFYLCAWNRGGEQFFGPGTRLTVL.

The V and J genes are TRBV4-1 and TRBJ2-7; 11 bases align to TRBD1. This CDR3 comprises 14 residues. Germline V gene sequence: CDR1 MGHRA, CDR2 YSYEKL. J was trimmed by 6 bases and V by 1 base; bases with no gene match: 2. The CDR3 here is CASSQVGTGGEQYF. CDR3 nucleotide sequence: TGCGCCAGCAGCCAAGTAGGGACAGGGGGCGAGCAGTACTTC.

V usage is TRBV28 and J usage is TRBJ2-5, with 13 bases matching TRBD2. Trimming took 8 bases from V and 5 from J; bases not matched to a gene: 8. CDR1 and CDR2 from the germline V gene are MDHEN and SYDVKM. The CDR3 has 15 residues. CDR3 loop: CASRGLAGEGETQYF. In nucleotides, the CDR3 is TGTGCCAGCCGCGGACTAGCGGGAGAGGGTGAGACCCAGTACTTC. The full variable domain, rest sourced from reference TRBV28 and TRBJ2-5, is DVKVTQSSRYLVKRTGEKVFLECVQDMDHENMFWYRQDPGLGLRLIYFSYDVKMKEKGDIPEGYSVSREKKERFSLILESASTNQTSMYLCASRGLAGEGETQYFGPGTRLLVL.

V gene TRBV5-1 combines with J gene TRBJ2-7; weak D call: TRBD2 (6 bases). V was pared by 5 bases and J by 2 bases, with 17 bases between. Germline CDR1 is SGHRS and CDR2 is YFSETQ. The CDR3 totals 15 residues. CDR3 sequence (DNA): TGCGCCAGCAGTCAGGCAGGGAGGATGACCTACGAGCAGTACTTC. Protein product: CASSQAGRMTYEQYF.

The genes are TRBV2 and TRBJ1-5; the D gene is possibly TRBD1 (6 bases). V gave up 7 bases and J gave up 8 bases, with 21 bases separating them. The length of the CDR3 is 15 residues. Germline assignment: CDR1 SNHLY and CDR2 FYNNEI. CDR3 sequence reads: CASNPGDSVREPQHF. The CDR3 nucleotides read TGTGCCAGCAATCCAGGGGATTCCGTTCGGGAGCCCCAGCATTTT.

This clone was observed many times. This sequence joins TRBV6-4 and TRBJ1-6; no clear D. The CDR3 extends over 14 amino acids. Germline CDR1 is MRHNA and CDR2 is SNTAGT. V lost 5 bases to trimming and J lost 7 bases, with 12 bases between them. Written as DNA, the CDR3 is TGTGCCAGCAGTAAGGAGGGATGGAATTCACCCCTCCACTTT. It is translated as CASSKEGWNSPLHF.

This clone was found once. The DNA for the CDR3 is TGTGCCAGCAGTTCCGGTCAGGCTATAACTAACTATGGCTACACCTTC. This gives the protein CASSSGQAITNYGYTF. The chain links TRBV28 to TRBJ1-2; D call uncertain. V lost 4 bases to trimming and J lost 0 bases, with 15 bases between them. Germline loops: CDR1 MDHEN, CDR2 SYDVKM. The CDR3 is 16 residues long.

This chain uses TRBV4-2 with TRBJ2-7; TRBD1 might be the D (5 bases). The germline V gene encodes CDR1 LGHNA and CDR2 YNFKEQ. V was shortened by 0 bases and J by 4 bases, with 13 bases between the two germline ends. CDR3 length: 15 residues. For the CDR3, the DNA is TGTGCCAGCAGCCAAGATCAGGGCCAGAGGTACGAGCAGTACTTC. This encodes CASSQDQGQRYEQYF.

The chain joins TRBV7-8 to TRBJ1-1; the D is unclear. The CDR3 runs to 14 residues. The V gene lost 5 bases and the J gene lost 1 base, with 11 bases spanning the gap. Germline V CDR1 and CDR2: SGHVS, FQNEAQ. The CDR3 is CASSPSPGNTEAFF. CDR3 DNA: TGTGCCAGCAGCCCCTCTCCGGGGAACACTGAAGCTTTCTTT.

The gene calls are TRBV6-6 and TRBJ2-1, with 7 bases fitting TRBD2. J was trimmed by 3 bases and V by 7 bases; bases with no gene match: 12. This CDR3 contains 16 residues. The germline V gene encodes CDR1 MNHNY and CDR2 SVGAGI (reference sequence). This chain's CDR3 is CASTWGEGAGYNEQFF. Here the CDR3 DNA reads TGTGCCAGCACATGGGGGGAGGGAGCGGGCTACAATGAGCAGTTCTTC.

This clone has a single count. V and J are TRBV28 and TRBJ2-2, with TRBD2 identical over 8 bases. Germline loops: CDR1 MDHEN, CDR2 SYDVKM. V was clipped by 5 bases and J by 5 bases; unmatched bases: 10. The length of the CDR3 is 16 residues. CDR3 residues: CASSAVTSELTGELFF. Here the CDR3 DNA reads TGTGCCAGCAGTGCGGTGACTAGCGAATTGACCGGGGAGCTGTTTTTT.

This chain connects TRBV4-1 to TRBJ2-1, with a weak D call TRBD2 (6 bases). From germline, CDR1 is MGHRA and CDR2 YSYEKL. The CDR3 loop spans 16 amino acids. V was clipped by 4 bases and J by 1 base, with 14 bases between them. In DNA, the CDR3 is TGCGCCAGCAGCCCCATAGCGGTCGGGTCCTACAATGAGCAGTTCTTC. It is translated as CASSPIAVGSYNEQFF.